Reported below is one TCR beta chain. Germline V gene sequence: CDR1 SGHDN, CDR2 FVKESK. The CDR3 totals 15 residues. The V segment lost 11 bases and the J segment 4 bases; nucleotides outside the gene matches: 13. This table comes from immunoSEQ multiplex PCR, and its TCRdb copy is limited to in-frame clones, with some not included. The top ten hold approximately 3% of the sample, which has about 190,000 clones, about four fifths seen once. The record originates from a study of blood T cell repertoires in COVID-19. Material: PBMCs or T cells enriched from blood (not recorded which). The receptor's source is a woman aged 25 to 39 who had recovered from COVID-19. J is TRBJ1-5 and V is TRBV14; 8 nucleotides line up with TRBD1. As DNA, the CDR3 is TGTGCCGGTTGGCGGGGACAGGTGCTTAATCAGCCCCAGCATTTT. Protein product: CAGWRGQVLNQPQHF. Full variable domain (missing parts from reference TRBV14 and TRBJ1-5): EAGVTQFPSHSVIEKGQTVTLRCDPISGHDNLYWYRRVMGKEIKFLLHFVKESKQDESGMPNNRFLAERTGGTYSTLKVQPAELEDSGVYFCAGWRGQVLNQPQHFGDGTRLSIL.